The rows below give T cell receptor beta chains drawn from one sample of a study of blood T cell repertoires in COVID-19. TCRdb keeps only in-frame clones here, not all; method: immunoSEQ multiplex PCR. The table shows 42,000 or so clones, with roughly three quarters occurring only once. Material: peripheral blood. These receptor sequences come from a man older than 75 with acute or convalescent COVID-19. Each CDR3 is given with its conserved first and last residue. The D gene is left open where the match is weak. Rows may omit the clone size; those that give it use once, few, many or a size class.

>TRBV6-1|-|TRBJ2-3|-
CASSEVLGNTQYF
TGTGCCAGCAGTGAAGTCTTGGGCAACACGCAGTATTTT
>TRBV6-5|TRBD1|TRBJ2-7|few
CASRRDRATYEQYF
TGTGCCAGCAGGAGGGACAGAGCTACCTACGAGCAGTACTTC
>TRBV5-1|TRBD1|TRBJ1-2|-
CASSLATGVDYGYTF
TGCGCCAGCAGCTTAGCGACAGGGGTGGACTATGGCTACACCTTC
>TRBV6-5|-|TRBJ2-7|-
CASSYKAGGEEQYF
TGTGCCAGCAGTTACAAAGCGGGTGGCGAAGAGCAGTACTTC
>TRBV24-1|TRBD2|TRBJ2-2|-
CATSERTSGGLSTGELFF
TGTGCCACCAGTGAACGGACTAGCGGGGGCCTATCCACCGGGGAGCTGTTTTTT
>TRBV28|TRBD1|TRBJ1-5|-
CASSGQGPLPQHF
TGTGCCAGCAGTGGACAGGGGCCACTGCCCCAGCATTTT
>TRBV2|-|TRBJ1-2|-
CASSVIYGYTF
TGTGCCAGCAGTGTAATTTATGGCTACACCTTC
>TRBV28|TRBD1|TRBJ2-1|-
CASSLMQGAYNEQFF
TGTGCCAGCAGTTTAATGCAGGGGGCCTACAATGAGCAGTTCTTC
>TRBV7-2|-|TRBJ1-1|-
CASSANRRAVGTEAFF
TGTGCCAGCAGCGCGAATAGGAGGGCCGTGGGGACTGAAGCTTTCTTT
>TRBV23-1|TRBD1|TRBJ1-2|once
CASSPYPGGVKGYTF
TGCGCCAGCAGCCCGTACCCAGGGGGCGTGAAGGGCTACACCTTC
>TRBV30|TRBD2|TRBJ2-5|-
CAWTGGSGRAGAQYF
TGTGCCTGGACGGGGGGTAGCGGGAGGGCCGGGGCCCAGTACTTC
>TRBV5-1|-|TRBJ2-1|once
CASSLQGGYNEQFF
TGCGCCAGCAGCTTGCAGGGCGGATACAATGAGCAGTTCTTC
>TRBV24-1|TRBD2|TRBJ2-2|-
CATKRTSGGELFF
TGTGCCACCAAGCGGACTAGCGGGGGGGAGCTGTTTTTT
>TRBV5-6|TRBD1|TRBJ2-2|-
CASSLLRGTVKNTGELFF
TGTGCCAGCAGCTTGTTACGAGGGACAGTGAAGAACACCGGGGAGCTGTTTTTT
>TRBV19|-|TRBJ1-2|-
CASSIDLYGGTYGYTF
TGTGCCAGTAGTATAGATCTCTATGGGGGGACGTATGGCTACACCTTC
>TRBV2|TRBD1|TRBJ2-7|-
CASRDRGSYEQYF
TGTGCCAGCAGGGACAGGGGCTCCTACGAGCAGTACTTC
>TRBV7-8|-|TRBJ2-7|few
CASSVSWGLPDEQYF
TGTGCCAGCAGCGTTTCTTGGGGCCTCCCGGACGAGCAGTACTTC
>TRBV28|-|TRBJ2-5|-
CASGGRETQYF
TGTGCCAGCGGAGGCCGGGAGACCCAGTACTTC
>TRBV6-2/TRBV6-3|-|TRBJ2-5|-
CASSPGEETQYF
TGTGCCAGCAGCCCAGGGGAAGAGACCCAGTACTTC
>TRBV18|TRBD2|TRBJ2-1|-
CASSPGDWGGGGGSSYNEQFF
TGTGCCAGCTCACCTGGAGATTGGGGTGGAGGCGGGGGGAGCTCCTACAATGAGCAGTTCTTC
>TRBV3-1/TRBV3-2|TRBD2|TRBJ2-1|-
CASSQRLAAYNEQFF
TGTGCCAGCAGCCAACGGCTAGCGGCCTACAATGAGCAGTTCTTC